What follows is one T cell receptor (beta chain) and its context. Its antigen is still unknown. The germline V and J ends were trimmed by 8 bases and 1 base, with 11 bases remaining between them. This CDR3 is 13 amino acids long. Per the germline V gene, CDR1 is SEHNR and CDR2 is FQNEAQ (reference sequence). The primer mix had 60 Vbeta and 13 Jbeta primers. The data were produced by immunoSEQ multiplex PCR, yet TCRdb's version contains in-frame clones alone and is incomplete. The table lists about 190,000 clones, around 85% of them singletons. This sample was included in a study of cytomegalovirus exposure and HLA in healthy donors. Study results and limitations: When the data were analyzed later, several of the most significant clusters appeared to be linked to common viral pathogens. Information on immune exposure was restricted to one variable (CMV serostatus). Per published reports, the classifier diagnosed cytomegalovirus status with high specificity and sensitivity.

Sequenced: PBMCs. The clonotype originates from a man in his forties or fifties in good health and CMV-seropositive. The rearrangement joins TRBV7-9 to TRBJ2-5; TRBD2 might be the D (6 bases). The CDR3 nucleotides are TGTGCCAGCCATAGCGGATCCCAAGAGACCCAGTACTTC. It yields the protein CASHSGSQETQYF. Full variable domain (rest looked up from reference TRBV7-9 and TRBJ2-5): DTGVSQNPRHKITKRGQNVTFRCDPISEHNRLYWYRQTLGQGPEFLTYFQNEAQLEKSRLLSDRFSAERPKGSFSTLEIQRTEQGDSAMYLCASHSGSQETQYFGPGTRLLVL.